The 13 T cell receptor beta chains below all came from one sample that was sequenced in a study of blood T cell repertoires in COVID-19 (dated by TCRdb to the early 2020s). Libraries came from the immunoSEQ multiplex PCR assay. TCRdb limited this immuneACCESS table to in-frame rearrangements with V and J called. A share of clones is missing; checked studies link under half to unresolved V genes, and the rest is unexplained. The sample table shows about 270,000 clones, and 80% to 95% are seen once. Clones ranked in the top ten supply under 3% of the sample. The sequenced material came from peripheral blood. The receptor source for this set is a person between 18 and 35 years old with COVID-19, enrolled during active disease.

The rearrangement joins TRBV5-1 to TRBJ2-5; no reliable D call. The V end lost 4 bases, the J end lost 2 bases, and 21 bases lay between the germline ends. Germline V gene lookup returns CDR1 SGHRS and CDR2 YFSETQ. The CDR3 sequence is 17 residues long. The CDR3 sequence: CASSHGEIPLYQETQYF. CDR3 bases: TGCGCCAGCAGCCATGGTGAGATCCCGCTCTATCAAGAGACCCAGTACTTC.

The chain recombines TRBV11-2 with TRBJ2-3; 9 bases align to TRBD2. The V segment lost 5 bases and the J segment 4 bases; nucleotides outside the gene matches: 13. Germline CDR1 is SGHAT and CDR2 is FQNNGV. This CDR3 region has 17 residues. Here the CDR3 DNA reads TGTGCCAGCAGCGCGTACCACAGCGGGAGGTTCCCAGATACGCAGTATTTT. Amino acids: CASSAYHSGRFPDTQYF.

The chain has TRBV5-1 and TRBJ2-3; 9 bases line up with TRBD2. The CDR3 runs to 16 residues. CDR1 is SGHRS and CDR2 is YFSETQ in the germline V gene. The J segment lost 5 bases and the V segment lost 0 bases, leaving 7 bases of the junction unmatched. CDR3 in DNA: TGCGCCAGCAGCTTGGATCTAGCGGGACGGGGAGATACGCAGTATTTT. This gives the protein CASSLDLAGRGDTQYF. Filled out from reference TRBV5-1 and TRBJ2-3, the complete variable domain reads KAGVTQTPRYLIKTRGQQVTLSCSPISGHRSVSWYQQTPGQGLQFLFEYFSETQRNKGNFPGRFSGRQFSNSRSEMNVSTLELGDSALYLCASSLDLAGRGDTQYFGPGTRLTVL.

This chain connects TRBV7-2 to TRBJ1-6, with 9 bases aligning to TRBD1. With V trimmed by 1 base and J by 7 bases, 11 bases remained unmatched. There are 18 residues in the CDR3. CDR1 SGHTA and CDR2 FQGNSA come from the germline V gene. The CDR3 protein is CASSLGPPQGAANSPLHF. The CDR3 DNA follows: TGTGCCAGCAGCTTAGGACCCCCACAGGGGGCGGCCAATTCACCCCTCCACTTT.

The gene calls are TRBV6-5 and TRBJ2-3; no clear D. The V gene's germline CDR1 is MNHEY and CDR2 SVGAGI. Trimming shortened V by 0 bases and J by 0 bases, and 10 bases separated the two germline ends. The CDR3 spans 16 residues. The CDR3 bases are TGTGCCAGCAGTTACTCGCCAGGATATAGCACAGATACGCAGTATTTT. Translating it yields CASSYSPGYSTDTQYF.

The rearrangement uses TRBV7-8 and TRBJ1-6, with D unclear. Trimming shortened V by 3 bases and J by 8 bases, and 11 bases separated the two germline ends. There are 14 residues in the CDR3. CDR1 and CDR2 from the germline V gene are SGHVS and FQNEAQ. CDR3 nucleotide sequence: TGTGCCAGCAGCTTGGGAGGGTCCGATTCACCCCTCCACTTT. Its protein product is CASSLGGSDSPLHF.

This chain's CDR3 is CASAEGRSNYGYTF. CDR3 DNA sequence: TGTGCCAGCGCCGAGGGGAGGTCTAACTATGGCTACACCTTC. The J gene is TRBJ1-2, the V gene TRBV5-4; weak D call: TRBD1 (5 bases). Germline values: CDR1 SGHNT, CDR2 YYREEE (reference sequence). CDR3 length equals 14 residues. V was clipped by 7 bases and J by 0 bases, with 13 bases between them.

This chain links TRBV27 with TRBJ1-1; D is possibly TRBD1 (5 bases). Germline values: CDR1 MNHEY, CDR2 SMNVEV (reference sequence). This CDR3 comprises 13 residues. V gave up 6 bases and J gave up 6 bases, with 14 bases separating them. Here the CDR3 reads CASSRRQPPEAFF. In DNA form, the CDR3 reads TGTGCCAGCAGCCGGAGACAGCCCCCTGAAGCTTTCTTT.

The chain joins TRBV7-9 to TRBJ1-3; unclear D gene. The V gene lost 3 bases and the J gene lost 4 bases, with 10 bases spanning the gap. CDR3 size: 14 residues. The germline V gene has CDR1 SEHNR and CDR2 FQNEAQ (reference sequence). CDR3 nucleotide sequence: TGTGCCAGCAGCTTTGAGGTCGTCGGAAACACCATATATTTT. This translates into CASSFEVVGNTIYF.

In DNA, the CDR3 is TGTGCCAGCAGTGCTACAGGGGGCGCGGGCTACACCTTC. Its protein is CASSATGGAGYTF. The chain combines TRBV28 with TRBJ1-2; 9 bases are a match to TRBD1. With 5 bases clipped from V and 8 bases from J, the junction kept 6 bases outside the gene matches. The CDR3 length is 13 residues. Per germline, CDR1 MDHEN and CDR2 SYDVKM.

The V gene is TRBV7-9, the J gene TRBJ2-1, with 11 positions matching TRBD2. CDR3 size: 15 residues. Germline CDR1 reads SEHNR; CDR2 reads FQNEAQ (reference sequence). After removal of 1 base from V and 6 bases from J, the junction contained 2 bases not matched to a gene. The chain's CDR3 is CASSLGLAGPNEQFF. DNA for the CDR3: TGTGCCAGCAGCTTAGGACTAGCGGGACCCAATGAGCAGTTCTTC.

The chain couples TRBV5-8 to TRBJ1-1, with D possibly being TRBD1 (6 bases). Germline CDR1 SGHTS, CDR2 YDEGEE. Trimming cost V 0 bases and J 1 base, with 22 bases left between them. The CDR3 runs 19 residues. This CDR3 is CASSLVVRGSQGKNTEAFF. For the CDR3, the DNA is TGTGCCAGCAGCTTGGTTGTCAGGGGCAGCCAGGGAAAGAACACTGAAGCTTTCTTT.

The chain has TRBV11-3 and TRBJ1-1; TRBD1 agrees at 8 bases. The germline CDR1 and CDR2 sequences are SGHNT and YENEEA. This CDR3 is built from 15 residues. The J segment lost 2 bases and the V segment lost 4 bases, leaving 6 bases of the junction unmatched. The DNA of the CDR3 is TGTGCCAGCAGCTACCGAGGACAGGGAAACACTGAAGCTTTCTTT. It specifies CASSYRGQGNTEAFF.